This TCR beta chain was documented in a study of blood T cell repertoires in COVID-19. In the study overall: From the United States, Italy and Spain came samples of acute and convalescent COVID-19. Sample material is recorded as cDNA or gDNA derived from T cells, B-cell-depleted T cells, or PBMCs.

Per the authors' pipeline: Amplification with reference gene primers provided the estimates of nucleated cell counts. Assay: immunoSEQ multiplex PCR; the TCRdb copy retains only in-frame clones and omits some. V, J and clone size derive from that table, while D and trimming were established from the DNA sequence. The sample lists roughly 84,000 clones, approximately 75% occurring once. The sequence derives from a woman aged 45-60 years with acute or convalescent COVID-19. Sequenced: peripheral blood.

CDR3 in amino acids: CASQTGDTEAFF. CDR3 nucleotide sequence: TGTGCCAGTCAAACAGGGGACACTGAAGCTTTCTTT. J is TRBJ1-1 and V is TRBV28, with 7 bases fitting TRBD1. CDR1 is MDHEN and CDR2 is SYDVKM in the germline V gene. This CDR3 comprises 12 residues. J lost 3 bases, V lost 9 bases, and 4 bases had no gene match.